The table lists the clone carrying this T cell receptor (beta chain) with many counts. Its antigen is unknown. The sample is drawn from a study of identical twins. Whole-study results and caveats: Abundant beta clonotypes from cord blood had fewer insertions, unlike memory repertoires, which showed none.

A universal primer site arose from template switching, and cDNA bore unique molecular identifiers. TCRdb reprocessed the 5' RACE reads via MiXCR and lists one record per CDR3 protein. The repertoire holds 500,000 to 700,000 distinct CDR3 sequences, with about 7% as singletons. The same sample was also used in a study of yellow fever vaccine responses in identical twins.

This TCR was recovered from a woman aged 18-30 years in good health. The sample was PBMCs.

CDR3 sequence (DNA): TGCAGTGCTAGGAGGGATGAGCAGTTCTTC. It is translated as CSARRDEQFF. The chain combines TRBV20-1 with TRBJ2-1, with a tentative D call TRBD2 (5 bases). Trimming removed 3 bases at V and 8 bases at J, with 5 bases between. CDR1 DFQATT and CDR2 SNEGSKA come from the germline V gene (reference sequence). The CDR3 is 10 residues long.